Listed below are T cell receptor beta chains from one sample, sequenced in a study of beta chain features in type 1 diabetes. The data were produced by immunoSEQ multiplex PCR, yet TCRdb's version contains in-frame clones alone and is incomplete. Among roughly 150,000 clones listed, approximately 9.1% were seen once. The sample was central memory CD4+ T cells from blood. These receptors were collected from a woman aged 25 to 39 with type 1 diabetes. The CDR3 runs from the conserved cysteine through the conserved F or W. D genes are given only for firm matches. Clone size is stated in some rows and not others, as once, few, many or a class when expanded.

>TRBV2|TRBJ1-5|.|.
CASSARTADQPQHF
TGTGCCAGCAGTGCGCGGACAGCAGATCAGCCCCAGCATTTT
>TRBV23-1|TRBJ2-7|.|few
CASSQVFMADSYEQYF
TGCGCCAGCAGTCAAGTGTTTATGGCGGACTCCTACGAGCAGTACTTC
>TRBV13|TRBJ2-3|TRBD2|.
CASSSRTSGLPDTQYF
TGTGCCAGCAGCTCCCGGACTAGCGGCCTCCCAGATACGCAGTATTTT
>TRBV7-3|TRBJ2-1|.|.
CASSLTFHNEQFF
TGTGCCAGCAGCTTAACCTTTCACAATGAGCAGTTCTTC
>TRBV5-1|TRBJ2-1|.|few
CASADSLDVRNEQFF
TGCGCCAGCGCGGATTCACTAGACGTGCGGAATGAGCAGTTCTTC
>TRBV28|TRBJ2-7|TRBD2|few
CASSLAGASYEQYF
TGTGCCAGCAGTTTGGCGGGAGCCTCCTACGAGCAGTACTTC
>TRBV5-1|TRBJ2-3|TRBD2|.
CASSWTSVGSTDTQYF
TGCGCCAGCAGTTGGACTAGCGTGGGGAGCACAGATACGCAGTATTTT
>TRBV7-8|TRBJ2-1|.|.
CASSLVIDSSYNEQFF
TGTGCCAGCAGCTTAGTTATCGACAGCTCCTACAATGAGCAGTTCTTC
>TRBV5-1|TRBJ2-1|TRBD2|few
CASSSLAGSYNEQFF
TGCGCCAGCAGCTCACTAGCGGGATCCTACAATGAGCAGTTCTTC
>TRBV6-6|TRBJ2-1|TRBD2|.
CASSSGTSGSEQFF
TGTGCCAGCAGCTCCGGGACTAGCGGGAGTGAGCAGTTCTTC
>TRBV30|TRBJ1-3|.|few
CAWSLGVSGNTIYF
TGTGCCTGGAGCCTCGGAGTCTCTGGAAACACCATATATTTT
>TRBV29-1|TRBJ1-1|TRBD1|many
CSGSGTVNTEAFF
TGCAGCGGTTCCGGGACAGTGAACACTGAAGCTTTCTTT
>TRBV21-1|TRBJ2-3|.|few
CASSKTSGVPSTDTQYF
TGTGCCAGCAGCAAGACTAGCGGGGTTCCTAGCACAGATACGCAGTATTTT
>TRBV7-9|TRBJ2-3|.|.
CASSSPGRPDTQYF
TGTGCCAGCAGCTCTCCAGGTCGGCCAGATACGCAGTATTTT
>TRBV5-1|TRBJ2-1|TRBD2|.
CASSLSGTSGNEQFF
TGCGCCAGCAGCTTATCGGGGACTAGTGGCAATGAGCAGTTCTTC
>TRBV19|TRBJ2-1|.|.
CASSPSDYNEQFF
TGTGCCAGTAGCCCTTCAGATTACAATGAGCAGTTCTTC
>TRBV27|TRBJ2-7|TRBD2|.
CASRAGDKAYEQYF
TGTGCCAGCAGAGCGGGAGATAAGGCCTACGAGCAGTACTTC
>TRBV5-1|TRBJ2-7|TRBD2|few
CASSWSQLAGGPYEQYF
TGCGCCAGCAGCTGGTCCCAACTAGCGGGAGGTCCTTACGAGCAGTACTTC
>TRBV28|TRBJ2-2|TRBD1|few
CASWDRDSNTGELFF
TGTGCCAGCTGGGACCGGGACAGTAACACCGGGGAGCTGTTTTTT
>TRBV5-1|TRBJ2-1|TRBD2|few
CASSLMASGTYNEQFF
TGCGCCAGCAGCTTAATGGCTAGCGGGACCTACAATGAGCAGTTCTTC
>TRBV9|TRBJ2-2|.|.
CASSVAQGAGELFF
TGTGCCAGCAGCGTAGCCCAGGGTGCCGGGGAGCTGTTTTTT
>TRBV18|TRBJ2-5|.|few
CASSPQPGRETQYF
TGTGCCAGCTCACCTCAACCAGGGAGGGAGACCCAGTACTTC
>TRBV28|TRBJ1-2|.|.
CASSLVGQLINYGYTF
TGTGCCAGCAGTTTGGTTGGACAGCTTATCAACTATGGCTACACCTTC
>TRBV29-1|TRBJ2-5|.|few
CSHGDSYQETQYF
TGCAGCCATGGGGACTCGTACCAAGAGACCCAGTACTTC
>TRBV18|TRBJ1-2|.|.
CASSPGVQGNYGYTF
TGTGCCAGCTCACCAGGAGTACAGGGAAATTATGGCTACACCTTC
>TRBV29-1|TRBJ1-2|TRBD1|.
CSAIGQGGSGYTF
TGCAGCGCCATCGGACAGGGGGGTTCCGGCTACACCTTC
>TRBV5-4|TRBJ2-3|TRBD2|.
CTSTSGSSSTDTQYF
TGTACCTCCACTAGCGGGAGTTCCAGCACAGATACGCAGTATTTT
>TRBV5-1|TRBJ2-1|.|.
CASSPGGGRYGNEQFF
TGCGCCAGCAGCCCCGGGGGTGGCAGGTACGGAAATGAGCAGTTCTTC
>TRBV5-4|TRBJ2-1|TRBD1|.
CASSPRTGAYNEQFF
TGTGCCAGCAGCCCCCGGACAGGGGCCTACAATGAGCAGTTCTTC
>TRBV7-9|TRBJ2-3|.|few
CASSLLGGSQYF
TGTGCCAGCAGCTTGTTAGGCGGCTCGCAGTATTTT
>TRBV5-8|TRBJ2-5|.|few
CASTVIRGAYQETQYF
TGTGCCAGCACCGTCATCAGGGGGGCGTACCAAGAGACCCAGTACTTC
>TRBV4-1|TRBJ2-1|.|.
CASSQAGSNEQFF
TGCGCCAGCAGCCAAGCAGGGTCAAATGAGCAGTTCTTC
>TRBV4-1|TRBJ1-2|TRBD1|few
CASSPGGGGGYTF
TGTGCCAGCAGCCCAGGGGGCGGGGGTGGCTACACCTTC
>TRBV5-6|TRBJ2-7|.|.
CASSRRGTYEQYF
TGTGCCAGCAGCCGAAGGGGGACCTACGAGCAGTACTTC
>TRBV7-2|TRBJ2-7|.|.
CASSLNRRDEQYF
TGTGCCAGCAGCTTAAATCGGCGGGACGAGCAGTACTTC
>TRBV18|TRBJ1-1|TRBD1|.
CASSLSGGTEAFF
TGTGCCAGCTCACTCTCAGGGGGCACTGAAGCTTTCTTT
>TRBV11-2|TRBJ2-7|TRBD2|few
CASSLGLAGISEQYF
TGTGCCAGCAGCCTTGGACTAGCGGGAATCAGCGAGCAGTACTTC
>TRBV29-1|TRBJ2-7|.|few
CSVDLNSPGEQYF
TGCAGCGTTGACTTGAACTCGCCGGGTGAGCAGTACTTC
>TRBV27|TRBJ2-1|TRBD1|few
CASSLWGQSNEQFF
TGTGCCAGCAGTTTATGGGGACAGTCAAATGAGCAGTTCTTC
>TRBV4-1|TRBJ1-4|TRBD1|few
CASSRQGRDEKLFF
TGCGCCAGCAGCCGACAGGGGAGAGATGAAAAACTGTTTTTT
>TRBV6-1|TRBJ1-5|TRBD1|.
CASSDPAGGISNQPQHF
TGTGCCAGCAGTGACCCCGCAGGGGGTATCAGCAATCAGCCCCAGCATTTT
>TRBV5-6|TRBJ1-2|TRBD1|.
CASSLQGTEGYTF
TGTGCCAGCAGCTTACAAGGGACAGAAGGCTACACCTTC
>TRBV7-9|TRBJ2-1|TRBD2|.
CASTRMEAGVPNEQFF
TGTGCCAGCACTCGCATGGAGGCGGGGGTCCCCAATGAGCAGTTCTTC
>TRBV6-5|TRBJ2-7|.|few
CASSPTRDEQYF
TGTGCCAGCAGTCCTACCCGGGACGAGCAGTACTTC
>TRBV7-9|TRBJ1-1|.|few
CASSFNRDEAFF
TGTGCCAGCAGCTTTAACCGGGATGAAGCTTTCTTT
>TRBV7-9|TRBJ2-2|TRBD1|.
CASSDWDRSNTGELFF
TGTGCCAGCAGCGATTGGGACAGATCGAACACCGGGGAGCTGTTTTTT